The 32 T cell receptor beta chains below come from one sample, sequenced in a study of blood T cell repertoires in COVID-19. TCRdb keeps only in-frame clones here, not all; method: immunoSEQ multiplex PCR. Of fewer than 150,000 clones in the sample, around nine tenths were seen once. The sequencing input was peripheral blood. Every receptor here comes from a man in his fifties or sixties with active or convalescent COVID-19.

This chain links TRBV19 with TRBJ2-5; weak D call: TRBD2 (6 bases). Germline lookup yields CDR1 LNHDA and CDR2 SQIVND (reference sequence). The CDR3 has 13 residues. Trimming cost V 5 bases and J 4 bases, with 11 bases left between them. This CDR3 reads CASSVTGAETQYF. CDR3 nucleotides: TGTGCCAGTAGTGTTACGGGAGCAGAGACCCAGTACTTC.

V is TRBV6-6 and J is TRBJ2-7; a weak D match, TRBD1 (6 bases). Germline values: CDR1 MNHNY, CDR2 SVGAGI (reference sequence). Trimming removed 6 bases at V and 2 bases at J, with 14 bases between. The CDR3 extends over 14 amino acids. The CDR3 region has the DNA TGTGCCAGCAGGTACCAGGGACAACCCTACGAGCAGTACTTC. Translated, it gives CASRYQGQPYEQYF.

The genes are TRBV27 and TRBJ2-1, with 7 bases matching TRBD2. V lost 4 bases and J lost 5; bases outside the gene matches: 11. The germline gives CDR1 MNHEY, CDR2 SMNVEV (reference sequence). This CDR3 is built from 16 residues. CDR3 in amino acids: CASSSVRGTNHNEQFF. DNA for the CDR3: TGTGCCAGCAGTTCGGTCCGCGGGACTAACCACAATGAGCAGTTCTTC.

This chain connects TRBV18 to TRBJ2-1; 8 bases align to TRBD1. The CDR3 extends over 14 amino acids. Germline values: CDR1 KGHSH, CDR2 LQKENI. V was pared by 3 bases and J by 9 bases, with 7 bases of the junction left unmatched. DNA for the CDR3: TGTGCCAGCTCACCCGGACAGGGATTCGGTGAGCAGTTCTTC. Translated, it gives CASSPGQGFGEQFF.

The chain recombines TRBV6-4 with TRBJ2-3; TRBD1 agrees at 9 bases. The CDR3 has 16 residues. V lost 3 bases, J lost 4 bases, and 8 bases stayed unmatched. Germline V gene lookup returns CDR1 MRHNA and CDR2 SNTAGT. CDR3 DNA sequence: TGTGCCAGCAGTGATCAAACGGGACAGGGCGCAGATACGCAGTATTTT. Protein product: CASSDQTGQGADTQYF.

This rearrangement joins TRBV6-5 to TRBJ1-6; 11 positions agree with TRBD1. Germline V gene data show CDR1 as MNHEY and CDR2 as SVGAGI. The CDR3 spans 13 residues. V was pared by 10 bases and J by 15 bases, with 11 bases of the junction left unmatched. The CDR3 is CATEGTGGLVLHF. CDR3 bases: TGTGCCACGGAGGGGACAGGGGGACTAGTCCTCCACTTT.

This chain joins TRBV5-1 and TRBJ2-1, with D perhaps matching TRBD2 (7 bases). This CDR3 is 15 amino acids long. Trimming shortened V by 4 bases and J by 7 bases, and 18 bases separated the two germline ends. Germline V gives CDR1 SGHRS, CDR2 YFSETQ. For the CDR3, the DNA is TGCGCCAGCAGCCCGCGGGGAGGGGGAGTGAATGAGCAGTTCTTC. Its translation is CASSPRGGGVNEQFF.

This chain joins TRBV19 and TRBJ1-4, with D perhaps matching TRBD1 (6 bases). CDR3 size: 14 residues. V lost 7 bases to trimming and J lost 5 bases, with 14 bases between them. Per germline, CDR1 LNHDA and CDR2 SQIVND (reference sequence). CDR3 sequence (DNA): TGTGCCAGTACCAGGGGCCGGAGGAATGAAAAACTGTTTTTT. Its translation: CASTRGRRNEKLFF.

The J gene is TRBJ2-1, the V gene TRBV27; 9 bases align to TRBD2. This CDR3 region has 18 residues. Trimming at V came to 4 bases and at J to 0 bases, leaving 10 bases not matched to a gene. Germline V gene lookup returns CDR1 MNHEY and CDR2 SMNVEV (reference sequence). CDR3 sequence reads: CASSSSPTSGGSYNEQFF. CDR3 sequence (DNA): TGTGCCAGCAGTTCCTCCCCGACTAGCGGAGGCTCCTACAATGAGCAGTTCTTC.

V usage is TRBV5-6 and J usage is TRBJ2-1; 11 bases align to TRBD2. The CDR3 has 15 amino acids. V lost 4 bases, J lost 4 bases, and 4 bases stayed unmatched. CDR1 and CDR2 (germline): SGHDT, YYEEEE. The CDR3 DNA reads as TGTGCCAGCAGCCTGACTAGCGGGGTATACAATGAGCAGTTCTTC. Encoded protein: CASSLTSGVYNEQFF.

This clone was picked up many times. The CDR3 region is CASSQGRRSTEAFF. In nucleotides, the CDR3 is TGTGCCAGCAGTCAGGGGCGGCGGAGCACTGAAGCTTTCTTT. The chain has TRBV28 and TRBJ1-1; D is perhaps TRBD1 (6 bases). CDR1 and CDR2 from the germline V gene are MDHEN and SYDVKM. The length of the CDR3 is 14 residues. V lost 5 bases to trimming and J lost 4 bases, with 14 bases between them.

This clone was observed a handful of times. The chain employs TRBV11-2 and TRBJ1-5, with a possible D match to TRBD1 (6 bases). Germline V gene lookup returns CDR1 SGHAT and CDR2 FQNNGV. The CDR3 loop spans 15 amino acids. The V end was cut by 4 bases, the J end by 0 bases, with 10 bases between. The DNA of the CDR3 is TGTGCCAGCAGCTCTGACAGGCATAGCAATCAGCCCCAGCATTTT. Protein: CASSSDRHSNQPQHF. The full variable domain, in which reference TRBV11-2 and TRBJ1-5 provide the parts outside the CDR3, is EAGVAQSPRYKIIEKRQSVAFWCNPISGHATLYWYQQILGQGPKLLIQFQNNGVVDDSQLPKDRFSAERLKGVDSTLKIQPAKLEDSAVYLCASSSDRHSNQPQHFGDGTRLSIL.

The chain employs TRBV7-2 and TRBJ2-1, with 10 positions matching TRBD2. V shed 3 bases, J shed 9 bases, and the junction held 5 bases outside the gene matches. The CDR3 sequence is 14 residues long. The germline gives CDR1 SGHTA, CDR2 FQGNSA. CDR3 coding DNA: TGTGCCAGCAGCTTTTTAGCGGGAGGTGGTGAGCAGTTCTTC. Translation: CASSFLAGGGEQFF.

The genes are TRBV6-5 and TRBJ2-4; D is unclear. The CDR3 is made up of 15 amino acids. Trimming stripped 0 bases from V and 4 bases from J, with 10 bases between. Germline loops: CDR1 MNHEY, CDR2 SVGAGI. Here the CDR3 reads CASSYSVHKKNIQYF. The CDR3 nucleotides are TGTGCCAGCAGTTACTCGGTTCACAAAAAAAACATTCAGTACTTC.

V is TRBV15 and J is TRBJ1-4; 8 positions agree with TRBD1. CDR1 is LNHNV, CDR2 YYDKDF, per germline (reference sequence). V was pared by 2 bases and J by 5 bases, with 10 bases of the junction left unmatched. There are 17 residues in the CDR3. CDR3: CATSRYPGTGENEKLFF. CDR3 nucleotides: TGTGCCACCAGCAGATATCCCGGGACAGGAGAAAATGAAAAACTGTTTTTT. Supplemented by reference TRBV15 and TRBJ1-4, the full variable domain reads DAMVIQNPRYQVTQFGKPVTLSCSQTLNHNVMYWYQQKSSQAPKLLFHYYDKDFNNEADTPDNFQSRRPNTSFCFLDIRSPGLGDTAMYLCATSRYPGTGENEKLFFGSGTQLSVL.

The CDR3 reads CASSFSGRANEQFF. CDR3 DNA sequence: TGTGCCAGTAGTTTTAGCGGGAGGGCCAATGAGCAGTTCTTC. The genes are TRBV19 and TRBJ2-1, with TRBD2 matching over 11 bases. The V and J ends lost 5 bases and 6 bases, in that order; junction bases with no gene match: 3. CDR1 is LNHDA, CDR2 SQIVND, per germline (reference sequence). CDR3 size: 14 residues.

The chain employs TRBV15 and TRBJ2-1; 7 bases are a match to TRBD2. J lost 2 bases, V lost 1 base, and 5 bases had no gene match. From germline, CDR1 is LNHNV and CDR2 YYDKDF (reference sequence). This CDR3 comprises 16 residues. DNA for the CDR3: TGTGCCACCAGCAGAGGTTCGAGCGGGACCTACAATGAGCAGTTCTTC. Translating gives CATSRGSSGTYNEQFF.

V usage is TRBV7-6 and J usage is TRBJ2-5; no clear D gene. Germline lookup yields CDR1 SGHVS and CDR2 FNYEAQ. Deletions cut 5 bases from V and 5 bases from J, with 15 bases between. This CDR3 is 14 amino acids long. The CDR3 loop is CASSPSLIDETQYF. The CDR3 DNA reads TGTGCCAGCAGCCCGAGTCTTATCGATGAGACCCAGTACTTC.

The count of this clone is one. This chain joins TRBV6-6 and TRBJ2-1; 10 positions match TRBD2. Germline values: CDR1 MNHNY, CDR2 SVGAGI (reference sequence). V lost 2 bases to trimming and J lost 7 bases; unmatched junction nucleotides: 8. There are 16 residues in the CDR3. CDR3 in amino acids: CASSYGSSGSLNEQFF. In DNA form, the CDR3 reads TGTGCCAGCAGTTACGGGTCTAGCGGGAGTTTAAATGAGCAGTTCTTC.

The rearrangement joins TRBV20-1 to TRBJ2-5; a possible D gene is TRBD1 (6 bases). Trimming left V 7 bases short and J 5 bases short, with 11 bases between. Germline assignment: CDR1 DFQATT and CDR2 SNEGSKA (reference sequence). The CDR3 is 11 residues long. CDR3 region: CSEGQGETQYF. CDR3 DNA: TGCAGTGAAGGGCAGGGGGAGACCCAGTACTTC.

This clone has only one observation. The V gene is TRBV6-1, the J gene TRBJ2-1; TRBD2 aligns across 10 bases. Germline V gene data show CDR1 as MNHNS and CDR2 as SASEGT. CDR3 length: 13 amino acids. V shed 2 bases, J shed 15 bases, and the junction held 7 bases outside the gene matches. Here the CDR3 reads CASSESLAGLPFF. The CDR3 DNA reads TGTGCCAGCAGTGAATCACTAGCGGGACTCCCGTTCTTC.

In nucleotides, the CDR3 is TGTGCCAGCAGCTTGGGGTGGGGGCAAAAACTGTTTTTT. Its protein is CASSLGWGQKLFF. J is TRBJ1-4 and V is TRBV7-9, with D tentatively TRBD1 (6 bases). Germline CDR1 reads SEHNR; CDR2 reads FQNEAQ (reference sequence). Trimming took off 3 bases at V and 9 bases at J, with 11 bases between the two ends. This CDR3 is built from 13 residues.

The sample holds a few counts of this clone. The chain is built from TRBV2 and TRBJ2-3; TRBD2 is a possible D gene (6 bases). The V end was cut by 7 bases, the J end by 5 bases, with 13 bases between. This CDR3 is 13 amino acids long. The germline gives CDR1 SNHLY, CDR2 FYNNEI. The CDR3 sequence: CASTGTRQDTQYF. CDR3 sequence (DNA): TGTGCCAGCACCGGGACTCGCCAAGATACGCAGTATTTT.

The CDR3, as DNA: TGTGCCAGCAGCTTGACGGACAGCCCCGGACAGACCCAGTACTTC. It specifies CASSLTDSPGQTQYF. This chain links TRBV5-4 with TRBJ2-5; maybe TRBD1 (6 bases). Trimming took off 1 base at V and 6 bases at J, with 16 bases between the two ends. CDR3 length: 15 amino acids. CDR1 and CDR2 from the germline V gene are SGHNT and YYREEE (reference sequence).

The chain couples TRBV19 to TRBJ2-1; 12 nucleotides align to TRBD2. The CDR3 totals 16 residues. With 4 bases clipped from V and 8 bases from J, the junction kept 9 bases outside the gene matches. Looked up from germline, CDR1 is LNHDA and CDR2 is SQIVND (reference sequence). The CDR3 DNA sequence: TGTGCCAGTAGTAAATCGACTAGCGGGAGTTGGGATGAGCAGTTCTTC. Translation gives CASSKSTSGSWDEQFF.

The chain uses TRBV5-1 and TRBJ2-2, with 10 positions matching TRBD1. The CDR3 is 15 amino acids. V gave up 4 bases and J gave up 4 bases; unmatched junction bases: 4. Germline V gene data show CDR1 as SGHRS and CDR2 as YFSETQ. CDR3 region: CASSPDRGFTGELFF. The CDR3 DNA sequence: TGCGCCAGCAGCCCGGACAGGGGGTTCACCGGGGAGCTGTTTTTT.

V usage is TRBV7-9 and J usage is TRBJ2-7, with 9 bases that match TRBD1. There are 14 residues in the CDR3. Trimming at V came to 5 bases and at J to 6 bases, leaving 8 bases not matched to a gene. Germline V gene lookup returns CDR1 SEHNR and CDR2 FQNEAQ (reference sequence). Written as DNA, the CDR3 is TGTGCCAGCAGCACAGAGGGACAGGGAGCCGAGCAGTACTTC. Protein product: CASSTEGQGAEQYF.

This chain joins TRBV7-8 and TRBJ2-1; TRBD2 aligns across 10 bases. Germline V gives CDR1 SGHVS, CDR2 FQNEAQ. The CDR3 contains 14 residues. V shed 3 bases, J shed 8 bases, and the junction held 4 bases outside the gene matches. The CDR3 DNA is TGTGCCAGCAGCTTTCTAGCGGGAGAGGATGAGCAGTTCTTC. The encoded protein is CASSFLAGEDEQFF.

The chain links TRBV27 to TRBJ1-1, with TRBD1 matching over 7 bases. Losses at the gene ends were 6 bases for V and 3 bases for J; bases not matched to a gene: 4. Germline V lookup: CDR1 MNHEY, CDR2 SMNVEV (reference sequence). This CDR3 spans 13 amino acids. CDR3 residues: CASRPGTDTEAFF. The CDR3 DNA reads TGTGCCAGCAGACCCGGGACAGACACTGAAGCTTTCTTT.

CDR3 in amino acids: CASSNFPGQGGEQYF. The CDR3 nucleotides read TGTGCCAGCAGCAACTTCCCGGGACAGGGGGGCGAGCAGTACTTC. V usage is TRBV9 and J usage is TRBJ2-7; TRBD1 aligns across 11 bases. J gave up 6 bases and V 4 bases, and 9 bases lay outside the gene matches. Germline V gene sequence: CDR1 SGDLS, CDR2 YYNGEE. The CDR3 length is 15 residues.

The chain has TRBV5-1 and TRBJ1-4; 8 bases line up with TRBD1. This CDR3 comprises 15 residues. Trimming removed 3 bases from V and 7 bases from J; junction bases left unmatched: 8. Germline assignment: CDR1 SGHRS and CDR2 YFSETQ. The CDR3 reads CASSSRTGRGEKLFF. In DNA, the CDR3 is TGCGCCAGCAGCTCCCGGACAGGGAGGGGTGAAAAACTGTTTTTT.

This sequence joins TRBV27 and TRBJ2-5; 7 nucleotides match TRBD2. This CDR3 comprises 15 residues. The V gene end was trimmed by 7 bases and the J gene end by 5 bases; junction bases not matched to a gene: 13. Germline V CDR1 and CDR2: MNHEY, SMNVEV (reference sequence). CDR3 residues: CASNFLGGGDETQYF. DNA for the CDR3: TGTGCCAGCAACTTCCTCGGGGGAGGGGATGAGACCCAGTACTTC.